This T cell receptor beta chain was recorded in a study of shared clonotypes between healthy human individuals. Study as a whole: Per donor, three plates held CD4 naive cells, three held CD4 memory, two held CD8 naive and one held CD8 memory.

CD45RO-negative, CCR7-selected cells formed the naive CD8 fraction, which excluded terminally differentiated effector memory CD45RA+ cells. V lost 0 bases to trimming and J lost 7 bases; unmatched junction nucleotides: 8. The CDR3 totals 15 residues. The germline gives CDR1 SGHTA, CDR2 FQGTGA. Sequencing was performed with immunoSEQ multiplex PCR; in TCRdb, only in-frame clones are kept and a portion is missing. Altogether around 2,100,000 clones are present, over 85% being singletons, with the ten largest covering 0.95% to 1.5%. The clonotype was recovered from a man between 18 and 35 years old in good health. J is TRBJ1-2 and V is TRBV7-3, with TRBD1 identical over 7 bases. Sequenced material: naive CD8+ T cells sorted from blood. CDR3 in DNA: TGTGCCAGCAGCTTAACGGGTTCCGGGGACAGTGGCTACACCTTC. Its protein product is CASSLTGSGDSGYTF.